This is a list of T cell receptor beta chains from one sample in a study of Ad26.COV2.S vaccination and SARS-CoV-2 variants. Assay: immunoSEQ multiplex PCR; the TCRdb copy retains only in-frame clones and omits some. The table lists about 350,000 clones, more than 85% of them singletons, with approximately 5% in the top ten. Source: peripheral blood, taken in a trial of Ad26.COV2.S vaccine versus placebo. The receptors stem from a person aged 18-65 years who received the Ad26.COV2.S COVID-19 vaccine or a placebo. The CDR3 runs from the conserved cysteine through the conserved F or W. D genes are given only for firm matches. Clone sizes are given selectively: once, few, many, or a class where the clone is expanded.

clone_size j_call d_call cdr3_length v_call cdr3_aa cdr3_nt
. TRBJ2-7 TRBD1 16 TRBV13 CASSWYGQGAPREQYF TGTGCCAGCAGCTGGTATGGACAGGGGGCCCCGAGAGAGCAGTACTTC
. TRBJ2-1 TRBD2 15 TRBV3-1/TRBV3-2 CASSQDGLAGREQFF TGTGCCAGCAGCCAAGATGGGCTAGCGGGACGTGAGCAGTTCTTC
. TRBJ2-6 TRBD2 17 TRBV18 CASSPPRGASGANVLTF TGTGCCAGCTCACCACCGCGGGGGGCCTCTGGGGCCAACGTCCTGACTTTC
. TRBJ1-6 . 16 TRBV7-2 CASSLHETRSNSPLHF TGTGCCAGCAGCTTACACGAGACGAGGTCCAATTCACCCCTCCACTTT
. TRBJ2-6 TRBD1 17 TRBV5-5 CASILGQGVSGANVLTF TGTGCCAGCATCCTTGGACAGGGAGTCTCTGGGGCCAACGTCCTGACTTTC
. TRBJ1-1 TRBD1 15 TRBV2 CASSGQGAPNTEAFF TGTGCCAGCAGTGGGCAGGGGGCTCCGAACACTGAAGCTTTCTTT
. TRBJ2-1 . 19 TRBV5-8 CASSLFFWGSEFSYNEQFF TGTGCCAGCAGCTTGTTCTTCTGGGGCAGCGAATTCTCCTACAATGAGCAGTTCTTC
once TRBJ1-1 TRBD1 15 TRBV6-5 CASRLQQGLNTEAFF TGTGCCAGCAGGCTCCAACAGGGGCTGAACACTGAAGCTTTCTTT
. TRBJ2-7 . 14 TRBV6-5 CASNRDAQFYEQYF TGTGCCAGCAACCGGGACGCCCAGTTCTACGAGCAGTACTTC
. TRBJ2-1 . 13 TRBV5-1 CASMVIGYNEQFF TGCGCCAGCATGGTGATCGGCTACAATGAGCAGTTCTTC
. TRBJ2-3 . 17 TRBV18 CASSPHGPGSNTDTQYF TGTGCCAGCTCACCACACGGGCCGGGGAGCAACACAGATACGCAGTATTTT
. TRBJ2-1 . 13 TRBV5-1 CASSFGTDNEQFF TGCGCCAGCAGCTTCGGGACGGACAATGAGCAGTTCTTC
. TRBJ1-4 TRBD1 13 TRBV2 CASRVDRGPTMFF TGTGCCAGCAGGGTAGACAGGGGACCCACTATGTTTTTT
. TRBJ1-3 . 16 TRBV11-2 CASSTHTGREVNTIYF TGTGCCAGCAGCACCCACACAGGGAGGGAGGTCAACACCATATATTTT
. TRBJ1-2 . 17 TRBV2 CATERSGQTNLNYGYTF TGTGCCACCGAAAGATCAGGACAGACTAACCTCAACTATGGCTACACCTTC
. TRBJ1-2 . 18 TRBV28 CASSEWGAGASNPYGYTF TGTGCCAGCAGTGAATGGGGCGCCGGGGCCTCGAACCCATATGGCTACACCTTC
once TRBJ2-7 TRBD1 16 TRBV5-1 CASSLEQGASTYEQYF TGCGCCAGCAGCTTGGAGCAGGGGGCTTCAACCTACGAGCAGTACTTC
. TRBJ2-2 . 14 TRBV30 CAWRTPGNTGELFF TGTGCCTGGAGGACGCCTGGGAACACCGGGGAGCTGTTTTTT
. TRBJ2-1 TRBD1 14 TRBV3-1/TRBV3-2 CASSQDIGDSEQFF TGTGCCAGCAGCCAAGATATCGGGGACAGTGAGCAGTTCTTC
. TRBJ1-2 . 14 TRBV5-1 CASSTNAGNYGYTF TGCGCCAGCAGCACCAACGCGGGTAACTATGGCTACACCTTC
few TRBJ2-2 . 16 TRBV1 CTSSQVVLAATGELFF TGCACCAGCAGCCAAGTCGTTCTAGCGGCCACCGGGGAGCTGTTTTTT
. TRBJ2-1 TRBD2 14 TRBV9 CASSVTSGSREQFF TGTGCCAGCAGCGTAACTAGCGGGAGTCGGGAGCAGTTCTTC
. TRBJ1-4 TRBD1 16 TRBV5-4 CASSLGGTGGTEKLFF TGTGCCAGCAGCTTAGGAGGGACAGGGGGGACGGAAAAACTGTTTTTT
. TRBJ2-7 TRBD1 14 TRBV6-5 CASSPQGIDYEQYF TGTGCCAGCAGTCCACAGGGGATCGACTACGAGCAGTACTTC
once TRBJ2-7 TRBD1 14 TRBV27 CASSLKATGEWQYF TGTGCCAGCAGTTTGAAGGCCACAGGGGAATGGCAGTACTTC
. TRBJ1-2 . 14 TRBV5-8 CASSLGHLNYGYTF TGTGCCAGCAGCTTGGGACACCTAAACTATGGCTACACCTTC
. TRBJ1-6 . 14 TRBV28 CASSLFELNSPLHF TGTGCCAGCAGTTTATTTGAGCTGAATTCACCCCTCCACTTT
. TRBJ2-1 TRBD2 17 TRBV2 CASNPGLAGGIWDEQFF TGTGCCAGCAACCCGGGACTAGCGGGAGGTATTTGGGATGAGCAGTTCTTC
. TRBJ1-2 . 16 TRBV28 CASSPSESAGPPGYTF TGTGCCAGCAGCCCATCGGAATCGGCGGGCCCGCCTGGCTACACCTTC
. TRBJ2-7 . 12 TRBV7-8 CASSPSSYEQYF TGTGCCAGCAGCCCCAGCTCCTACGAGCAGTACTTC
. TRBJ1-2 TRBD1 18 TRBV4-1 CASSQSPTAGDRHYGYTF TGCGCCAGCAGCCAGTCCCCTACCGCAGGGGACAGACACTATGGCTACACCTTC
. TRBJ1-1 . 14 TRBV4-2 CASSQADRNTEAFF TGTGCCAGCAGCCAAGCGGACAGGAACACTGAAGCTTTCTTT
. TRBJ2-5 . 13 TRBV29-1 CSVDREVQETQYF TGCAGCGTCGACAGGGAGGTACAAGAGACCCAGTACTTC
. TRBJ1-3 . 16 TRBV5-6 CASSFRGESTGNTIYF TGTGCCAGCAGTTTTAGAGGGGAATCTACTGGAAACACCATATATTTT
. TRBJ2-4 TRBD2 15 TRBV6-5 CASRPGGLAKNIQYF TGTGCCAGCAGACCGGGGGGGCTGGCCAAAAACATTCAGTACTTC
. TRBJ2-7 . 14 TRBV2 CASSDAVVAYEQYF TGTGCCAGCAGTGATGCGGTGGTTGCCTACGAGCAGTACTTC
. TRBJ2-1 . 15 TRBV29-1 CSVEGPPGHNNEQFF TGCAGCGTTGAAGGGCCCCCGGGACATAACAATGAGCAGTTCTTC
many TRBJ2-3 TRBD1 15 TRBV30 CAWSHSGQGTDTQYF TGTGCCTGGAGCCACTCGGGACAGGGCACAGATACGCAGTATTTT
. TRBJ1-3 . 15 TRBV3-1/TRBV3-2 CASSQSFGAGNTIYF TGTGCCAGCAGCCAGTCGTTCGGGGCTGGAAACACCATATATTTT
. TRBJ2-7 TRBD1 14 TRBV5-8 CASSSGQGSAEQYF TGTGCCAGCAGCTCGGGACAGGGGTCCGCCGAGCAGTACTTC
. TRBJ1-1 . 12 TRBV10-3 CAISENGGEAFF TGTGCCATCAGTGAGAACGGCGGAGAAGCTTTCTTT
once TRBJ2-1 . 14 TRBV4-2 CASRTVGVYNEQFF TGTGCCAGCAGAACTGTGGGGGTATACAATGAGCAGTTCTTC
once TRBJ1-5 TRBD1 14 TRBV19 CASSIVKGAQPQHF TGTGCCAGTAGTATAGTGAAGGGGGCTCAGCCCCAGCATTTT
. TRBJ2-5 . 17 TRBV3-1/TRBV3-2 CASSAWGSGGWRETQYF TGTGCCAGCAGCGCCTGGGGTAGCGGAGGGTGGCGGGAGACCCAGTACTTC
. TRBJ2-2 TRBD2 17 TRBV7-9 CASKTSGWGAVYGELFF TGTGCCAGCAAGACTAGCGGGTGGGGAGCGGTATACGGGGAGCTGTTTTTT
. TRBJ1-5 . 14 TRBV18 CASSPRSGDQPQHF TGTGCCAGCTCACCACGATCCGGGGATCAGCCCCAGCATTTT
. TRBJ1-3 . 13 TRBV28 CASRRIGGNTIYF TGTGCCAGCAGGAGGATAGGGGGAAACACCATATATTTT
. TRBJ2-1 . 15 TRBV15 CATSRDSGQGNEQFF TGTGCCACCAGCAGAGATTCGGGGCAGGGTAATGAGCAGTTCTTC